What follows describes a single T cell receptor (beta chain). Its specificity is unknown. In TCRdb, the RACE reads were re-called with MiXCR into one record per CDR3 protein. The sample comprises about 51,000 distinct CDR3 sequences, around a tenth of which are singletons, and around 15% rests with the top ten. The time point denotes: pre-sensitization, week 0. Treatment: therapeutic diphenylcyclopropenone sensitization with weekly scalp DPC. These data originate in a study of human T cells and chemical hapten exposure. Across the study: Diagnoses of alopecia areata, totalis or universalis occurred in mostly female patients.

Whole-study findings and limits: Sensitizing with DPC caused no change in TCRs above 1 in 1000 frequency.

In germline, CDR1 is GTSNPN, CDR2 SVGIG (reference sequence). The CDR3 length is 13 residues. The clonotype comes from a woman aged 40-49 years with alopecia areata. Some clones in this sample may be carry-over from other donors' samples. Specimen: whole blood, collected in connection with sensitization to the hapten diphenylcyclopropenone (DPC). The chain couples TRBV30 to TRBJ1-5; D gene unclear. CDR3 nucleotides: TGTGCGCTGGAGAGCGGTTTTAGTCAGCCCCAGCATTTT. Encoded protein: CALESGFSQPQHF.